A single sample is the source of the 28 T cell receptor beta chains below, sequenced in a study of early T cells in non-severe SARS-CoV-2 infection. Each CDR3 protein gets one entry after TCRdb re-called the 5' RACE reads with MiXCR. The sample consists of about 53,000 distinct CDR3 sequences, 10% to 15% of them appearing once. The sample consisted of whole blood, taken at baseline. Receptors were obtained from an adult who was a healthcare worker with PCR-confirmed SARS-CoV-2 infection or an uninfected control (not recorded which).

This clonotype was detected a few times. This sequence joins TRBV28 and TRBJ1-4; D is unresolved. Trimming removed 6 bases from V and 0 bases from J, with 23 bases in between. The CDR3 consists of 19 residues. Per germline, CDR1 MDHEN and CDR2 SYDVKM. The CDR3 spells CASSPAYLGSPATNEKLFF. The DNA of the CDR3 is TGTGCCAGCAGCCCGGCCTATTTGGGGTCGCCCGCAACTAATGAAAAACTGTTTTTT.

This clonotype was seen only a few times. Here the CDR3 reads CASRPGPVDTGELFF. For the CDR3, the DNA is TGCGCCAGCCGCCCGGGGCCGGTGGACACCGGGGAGCTGTTTTTT. The chain is built from TRBV5-1 and TRBJ2-2; D possibly uses TRBD1 or TRBD2 (5 bases each). The CDR3 covers 15 residues. V was pared by 7 bases and J by 3 bases, with 16 bases between. Germline CDR1 is SGHRS and CDR2 is YFSETQ.

The V call is TRBV12-5, the J call TRBJ2-2; D might be TRBD2 (6 bases). Germline V gene sequence: CDR1 LGHNT, CDR2 FRNRAP. The CDR3 spans 13 residues. Trimming removed 9 bases at V and 1 base at J, with 9 bases between. CDR3 coding DNA: TGTGCTAGGGGAGGAGAGAACACCGGGGAGCTGTTTTTT. Protein product: CARGGENTGELFF.

This clonotype showed up just a few times. This chain connects TRBV29-1 to TRBJ2-1; D perhaps matches TRBD1 (5 bases). CDR3 length: 14 amino acids. The V gene lost 2 bases and the J gene lost 0 bases, with 8 bases spanning the gap. The germline V gene has CDR1 SQVTM and CDR2 ANQGSEA. For the CDR3, the DNA is TGCAGCGTTGAAAGGGGAAACTCCTACAATGAGCAGTTCTTC. It specifies CSVERGNSYNEQFF.

Ten or more counts support this clonotype. V is TRBV27 and J is TRBJ2-7; TRBD1 might be the D (8 bases). Germline V gene sequence: CDR1 MNHEY, CDR2 SMNVEV (reference sequence). The CDR3 consists of 15 residues. V lost 7 bases and J 2 bases, leaving 18 bases between the germline ends. The CDR3 here is CASTLRTGRAYEQYF. CDR3 coding DNA: TGTGCCAGCACCCTGCGGACAGGGAGGGCCTACGAGCAGTACTTC.

CDR3 sequence: CASSRLAGVSYNEQFF. CDR3 bases: TGTGCCAGCAGTCGACTAGCGGGCGTCTCCTACAATGAGCAGTTCTTC. The chain carries TRBV6-2 or TRBV6-3 and TRBJ2-1; 10 positions agree with TRBD2. Germline V lookup: CDR1 MNHEY, CDR2 SVGEGT. The CDR3 has 16 residues. With V trimmed by 5 bases and J by 0 bases, 4 bases remained unmatched.

V usage is TRBV19 and J usage is TRBJ2-6, with a tentative D call TRBD1 (6 bases). V was shortened by 11 bases and J by 0 bases, with 26 bases between the two germline ends. The CDR3 length is 19 residues. Germline V gene data show CDR1 as LNHDA and CDR2 as SQIVND (reference sequence). CDR3 sequence (DNA): TGTGCCGTATCTCGGACAGCCTCTGCCCCTAACTCTGGGGCCAACGTCCTGACTTTC. It yields the protein CAVSRTASAPNSGANVLTF.

The chain is built from TRBV19 and TRBJ2-7; tentative D call: TRBD2 (6 bases). The germline CDR1 and CDR2 sequences are LNHDA and SQIVND (reference sequence). The CDR3 contains 15 residues. V lost 8 bases to trimming and J lost 2 bases, with 19 bases between them. The CDR3 here is CASADRGLATYEQYF. The CDR3 bases are TGTGCCAGTGCCGATAGGGGACTCGCCACCTACGAGCAGTACTTC. Combining the CDR3 with reference TRBV19 and TRBJ2-7 gives the whole variable domain DGGITQSPKYLFRKEGQNVTLSCEQNLNHDAMYWYRQDPGQGLRLIYYSQIVNDFQKGDIAEGYSVSREKKESFPLTVTSAQKNPTAFYLCASADRGLATYEQYFGPGTRLTVT.

This clonotype was seen repeatedly, ten times or more. The chain uses TRBV7-2 and TRBJ2-1, with a weak D call TRBD2 (6 bases). Germline CDR1 SGHTA, CDR2 FQGNSA. The CDR3 spans 15 residues. The V and J ends lost 2 bases and 8 bases respectively, with 16 bases between them. CDR3 in DNA: TGTGCCAGCAGCTTACGACTAGGTCGGTCCGATGAGCAGTTCTTC. Residues: CASSLRLGRSDEQFF.

This clonotype was detected many times. J is TRBJ2-1 and V is TRBV7-9; possible D gene TRBD1, 5 bases. The germline V gene encodes CDR1 SEHNR and CDR2 FQNEAQ (reference sequence). V was clipped by 6 bases and J by 5 bases, with 20 bases between them. The length of the CDR3 is 16 residues. The CDR3 sequence: CASSRTPGMDNNEQFF. CDR3 nucleotides: TGTGCCAGCAGTCGGACCCCAGGGATGGATAACAATGAGCAGTTCTTC.

The chain carries TRBV28 and TRBJ1-1; tentatively, D is TRBD1 (5 bases). The germline CDR1 and CDR2 sequences are MDHEN and SYDVKM. V shed 3 bases and J shed 1 base, with 15 bases lying between them. The length of the CDR3 is 16 residues. This CDR3 is CASSFYLGTGNTEAFF. The CDR3 bases are TGTGCCAGCAGTTTTTACTTGGGGACTGGGAACACTGAAGCTTTCTTT.

The chain couples TRBV5-1 to TRBJ2-1; 9 nucleotides agree with TRBD2. The junction had 3 bases not matched to a gene; V was cut back by 2 bases and J by 6 bases. Germline CDR1 SGHRS, CDR2 YFSETQ. CDR3 length: 14 amino acids. CDR3 sequence (DNA): TGCGCCAGCAGCTTTGGGACTAGCACCAATGAGCAGTTCTTC. The encoded protein is CASSFGTSTNEQFF.

In its sample, this clonotype was seen a few times. The V and J genes are TRBV6-6 and TRBJ2-7, with 8 positions matching TRBD1. The CDR3 has 14 amino acids. Germline loops: CDR1 MNHNY, CDR2 SVGAGI (reference sequence). The V segment lost 6 bases and the J segment 5 bases; nucleotides outside the gene matches: 9. The DNA of the CDR3 is TGTGCCAGCAGAAAATCCGGGACAGGTCACGAGCAGTACTTC. Translation gives CASRKSGTGHEQYF.

In its sample, this clonotype was seen many times. The rearrangement links TRBV2 to TRBJ2-3, with 7 bases aligning to TRBD2. J was trimmed by 9 bases and V by 3 bases; bases with no gene match: 3. There are 12 residues in the CDR3. Germline-derived CDR1 and CDR2 are SNHLY and FYNNEI. The CDR3 sequence is CASSDAAGTQYF. CDR3 DNA: TGTGCCAGCAGTGATGCAGCGGGGACGCAGTATTTT.

This clonotype was recorded at least ten times. V is TRBV24-1 and J is TRBJ2-5; 9 nucleotides agree with TRBD1. The CDR3 length is 15 residues. Trimming cost V 7 bases and J 5 bases; bases outside gene matches: 10. CDR1 KGHDR and CDR2 SFDVKD come from the germline V gene. CDR3 coding DNA: TGTGCCACCAGCTCCCGCGGACAGGGGAGGGAGACCCAGTACTTC. This encodes CATSSRGQGRETQYF.

This chain joins TRBV5-8 and TRBJ2-3; 10 bases fit TRBD2. The CDR3 sequence is 15 residues long. The junction had 2 bases not matched to a gene; V was cut back by 2 bases and J by 2 bases. Germline CDR1 reads SGHTS; CDR2 reads YDEGEE. For the CDR3, the DNA is TGTGCCAGCAGCTTTGGACTAGCGGCCACAGATACGCAGTATTTT. Translation gives CASSFGLAATDTQYF.

The chain employs TRBV9 and TRBJ1-1; weak D call: TRBD1 (6 bases). The CDR3 sequence is 15 residues long. CDR1 and CDR2 from the germline V gene are SGDLS and YYNGEE. Trimming stripped 2 bases from V and 6 bases from J, with 17 bases between. CDR3: CASSVGVQGISEAFF. Written as DNA, the CDR3 is TGTGCCAGCAGCGTGGGGGTACAGGGAATTTCTGAAGCTTTCTTT.

This clonotype was counted between two and nine times. J is TRBJ2-7 and V is TRBV3-1, with D possibly TRBD2 on 6 matching bases. Germline V gene data show CDR1 as LGHDT and CDR2 as YNNKEL (reference sequence). With 1 base removed from V and 5 bases from J, the gap between germline ends came to 15 bases. CDR3 length equals 15 residues. CDR3 nucleotide sequence: TGTGCCAGCAGCCAAGCCCTGACTAGTTACCACGAGCAGTACTTC. This gives the protein CASSQALTSYHEQYF.

The chain recombines TRBV19 with TRBJ2-5; no clear D. The CDR3 length is 12 residues. Deletions cut 7 bases from V and 4 bases from J, with 10 bases between. Germline CDR1 is LNHDA and CDR2 is SQIVND (reference sequence). The CDR3, as DNA: TGTGCCAGTAAACAGACTCCAGAGACCCAGTACTTC. The encoded protein is CASKQTPETQYF.

This clonotype has ten or more counts. This CDR3 reads CASSQVPERGEQFF. CDR3 DNA sequence: TGCGCCAGCAGCCAAGTACCCGAGAGGGGTGAGCAGTTCTTC. The J gene is TRBJ2-1, the V gene TRBV4-1; possibly TRBD1 or TRBD2 for D (5 bases each). Trimming removed 1 base from V and 9 bases from J, with 13 bases in between. CDR3 length equals 14 residues. Per the germline V gene, CDR1 is MGHRA and CDR2 is YSYEKL.

This sequence joins TRBV7-9 and TRBJ2-1; 10 bases align to TRBD2. Germline loops: CDR1 SEHNR, CDR2 FQNEAQ (reference sequence). V shed 6 bases, J shed 5 bases, and the junction held 7 bases outside the gene matches. This CDR3 is built from 15 residues. The DNA for the CDR3 is TGTGCCAGCAGTCGGAGCGGGAGGGCCGACAATGAGCAGTTCTTC. Protein sequence: CASSRSGRADNEQFF.

This clonotype was counted a few times. The rearrangement links TRBV18 to TRBJ2-3, with TRBD1 matching 8 bases. The CDR3 contains 15 residues. The V gene end was trimmed by 2 bases and the J gene end by 1 base; junction bases not matched to a gene: 2. Germline CDR1 reads KGHSH; CDR2 reads LQKENI. This CDR3 is CASSPRTGRTDTQYF. The DNA of the CDR3 is TGTGCCAGCTCACCAAGGACAGGGCGCACAGATACGCAGTATTTT.

This clonotype was counted a few times. This chain connects TRBV12-3 or TRBV12-4 to TRBJ2-7; 12 bases are shared with TRBD1. The V and J ends lost 5 bases and 6 bases, in that order; junction bases with no gene match: 8. The length of the CDR3 is 15 residues. The CDR3 DNA follows: TGTGCCAGCAGTCCTCGGGGACAGGGGGCGGGCGAGCAGTACTTC. Translating it yields CASSPRGQGAGEQYF.

This clonotype has a count of ten or more. The chain carries TRBV20-1 and TRBJ2-2; no reliable D call. The V end lost 6 bases, the J end lost 4 bases, and 12 bases lay between the germline ends. The CDR3 is 13 residues long. Germline CDR1 is DFQATT and CDR2 is SNEGSKA (reference sequence). CDR3 bases: TGCAGTGCAGTGGGCTACGGCACCGGGGAGCTGTTTTTT. The encoded protein is CSAVGYGTGELFF.

The J gene is TRBJ1-5, the V gene TRBV7-2; TRBD1 matches at 7 bases. This CDR3 spans 15 amino acids. V shed 7 bases, J shed 6 bases, and the junction held 12 bases outside the gene matches. CDR1 and CDR2 from the germline V gene are SGHTA and FQGNSA. CDR3 DNA: TGTGCCAGCACCCCGGCAGGGGGTGGGGGTCAGCCCCAGCATTTT. As protein: CASTPAGGGGQPQHF.

The genes are TRBV6-2 or TRBV6-3 and TRBJ2-7; no clear D gene. The CDR3 covers 14 residues. Germline CDR1 and CDR2: MNHEY and SVGEGT. The V end was cut by 6 bases, the J end by 4 bases, with 16 bases between. CDR3 nucleotides: TGTGCCAGCAGCCAACCCCCCTTGGAGTACGAGCAGTACTTC. This translates into CASSQPPLEYEQYF.

The sample holds many counts of this clonotype. This sequence joins TRBV24-1 and TRBJ1-5; D not resolved. The CDR3 loop spans 14 amino acids. CDR1 is KGHDR, CDR2 SFDVKD, per germline. The V gene lost 3 bases and the J gene lost 8 bases, with 13 bases spanning the gap. For the CDR3, the DNA is TGTGCCACCAGTGATCCTGAATCAGCGGAGCCCCAGCATTTT. Its protein product is CATSDPESAEPQHF.

This clonotype was recorded a few times. The V gene is TRBV15, the J gene TRBJ2-1; TRBD2 aligns across 11 bases. This CDR3 region has 19 residues. Losses at the gene ends were 2 bases for V and 0 bases for J; bases not matched to a gene: 9. The germline gives CDR1 LNHNV, CDR2 YYDKDF (reference sequence). CDR3 nucleotides: TGTGCCACCAGCAGACACCTATTCACTAGCGGGAGCTCCTACAATGAGCAGTTCTTC. It encodes CATSRHLFTSGSSYNEQFF.